Below, 13 T cell receptor beta chains from the same sample are listed, as sequenced in a study of CD8 T cells in ankylosing spondylitis. TCRdb itself ran the 5' RACE reads through MiXCR, one entry per CDR3 protein. The sample lists around 140,000 distinct CDR3 sequences; more than 9.5% were seen once. The specimen sequenced was blood, either unsorted or a sorted T cell fraction (not recorded which). The source is a female donor with ankylosing spondylitis or in good health (not recorded which).

J is TRBJ2-1 and V is TRBV11-2, with D perhaps assigned TRBD1 or TRBD2 (5 bases each). Germline CDR1 is SGHAT and CDR2 is FQNNGV. Between the trimmed V and J ends, which lost 5 bases and 8 bases, there was a span of 13 bases. The CDR3 consists of 13 residues. CDR3 sequence: CASSLGRGDEQFF. For the CDR3, the DNA is TGTGCCAGCAGCCTTGGACGGGGCGATGAGCAGTTCTTC.

This clonotype occurred many times. V is TRBV3-1 and J is TRBJ1-5; perhaps TRBD1 as D (5 bases). Trimming cost V 0 bases and J 7 bases, with 7 bases left between them. Germline V lookup: CDR1 LGHDT, CDR2 YNNKEL (reference sequence). CDR3 size: 13 residues. As DNA, the CDR3 is TGTGCCAGCAGCCAAGATCGGGGGCAGCCCCAGCATTTT. This encodes CASSQDRGQPQHF. Filled out from reference TRBV3-1 and TRBJ1-5, the complete variable domain reads DTAVSQTPKYLVTQMGNDKSIKCEQNLGHDTMYWYKQDSKKFLKIMFSYNNKELIINETVPNRFSPKSPDKAHLNLHINSLELGDSAVYFCASSQDRGQPQHFGDGTRLSIL.

This clonotype was detected many times. The chain carries TRBV29-1 and TRBJ1-4; D uncertain. The CDR3 covers 14 residues. V was clipped by 6 bases and J by 7 bases, with 18 bases between them. The germline gives CDR1 SQVTM, CDR2 ANQGSEA. The CDR3: CSVKTEMSLEKLFF. Here the CDR3 DNA reads TGCAGCGTCAAAACGGAGATGTCACTTGAAAAACTGTTTTTT.

This clonotype showed up many times. This sequence joins TRBV29-1 and TRBJ1-1; D is unclear. Trimming shortened V by 0 bases and J by 6 bases, and 8 bases separated the two germline ends. Germline loops: CDR1 SQVTM, CDR2 ANQGSEA. The CDR3 contains 12 residues. CDR3 DNA sequence: TGCAGCGTTGAAGATACCAGGCCTGAAGCTTTCTTT. Translation: CSVEDTRPEAFF.

This clonotype was seen repeatedly, ten times or more. The CDR3: CASSTGSVNEQFF. CDR3 DNA: TGTGCCAGCAGTACAGGGTCGGTCAATGAGCAGTTCTTC. The chain joins TRBV6-6 to TRBJ2-1, with a tentative D call TRBD1 (6 bases). Trimming stripped 5 bases from V and 6 bases from J, with 11 bases between. CDR1 and CDR2 from the germline V gene are MNHNY and SVGAGI (reference sequence). This CDR3 spans 13 amino acids.

The sample holds a few counts of this clonotype. This rearrangement joins TRBV11-2 to TRBJ2-5, with D perhaps given as TRBD1 or TRBD2 (5 bases each). V was trimmed by 5 bases and J by 3 bases, leaving 13 bases between them. Looked up from germline, CDR1 is SGHAT and CDR2 is FQNNGV. CDR3 size: 14 residues. The CDR3 nucleotides read TGTGCCAGCAGCCGAGGTGGGGGAGAAGAGACCCAGTACTTC. It translates to CASSRGGGEETQYF.

This rearrangement joins TRBV7-3 to TRBJ1-2, with D possibly TRBD1 on 6 matching bases. In germline, CDR1 is SGHTA, CDR2 FQGTGA. The length of the CDR3 is 15 residues. The ends were cut back, 5 bases at V and 0 bases at J, with 13 bases in the middle. The CDR3 protein is CASSPGGLTNYGYTF. As DNA, the CDR3 is TGTGCCAGCAGCCCCGGGGGCCTAACTAACTATGGCTACACCTTC.

As for this clonotype: This clone may be a read error of a much larger clone one base away. The J gene is TRBJ1-2, the V gene TRBV7-2; D is unclear. This CDR3 has 15 amino acids. Per the germline V gene, CDR1 is SGHTA and CDR2 is FQGNSA. The chain's CDR3 is CASSLAHGSNYGYPF. In nucleotides, the CDR3 is TGTGCCAGCAGCTTAGCGCACGGATCTAACTATGGCTACCCCTTC.

Remarks on this clonotype: With a much larger clone just one base away, this may be a read error. This rearrangement joins TRBV20-1 to TRBJ2-3; TRBD2 might be the D (6 bases). V gave up 3 bases and J gave up 2 bases, with 15 bases separating them. Germline CDR1 and CDR2: DFQATT and SNEGSKA (reference sequence). The CDR3 extends over 15 amino acids. The CDR3 is CSARGNSGHTDTQYF. For the CDR3, the DNA is TGCAGTGCTAGGGGGAATAGCGGACACACAGATACGCAGTATTTT.

This clonotype appeared many times. The chain recombines TRBV7-8 with TRBJ1-3; D is uncertain. CDR1 is SGHVS and CDR2 is FQNEAQ in the germline V gene. V was trimmed by 1 base and J by 0 bases, leaving 7 bases between them. The CDR3 contains 15 residues. This CDR3 reads CASSLGITSGNTIYF. In nucleotides, the CDR3 is TGTGCCAGCAGCTTAGGGATTACCTCTGGAAACACCATATATTTT.

This clonotype was picked up many times. The chain has TRBV12-3 or TRBV12-4 and TRBJ2-3; 9 bases line up with TRBD2. This CDR3 has 16 residues. The J segment lost 5 bases and the V segment lost 5 bases, leaving 11 bases of the junction unmatched. The DNA for the CDR3 is TGTGCCAGCAGTCCCCAGTCTAGCGGGACGGGAGATACGCAGTATTTT. This gives the protein CASSPQSSGTGDTQYF.

This clonotype was counted many times. The J gene is TRBJ2-5, the V gene TRBV4-1, with a possible D match to TRBD2 (5 bases). This CDR3 has 13 residues. The V end was cut by 4 bases, the J end by 5 bases, with 11 bases between. Germline CDR1 is MGHRA and CDR2 is YSYEKL. The CDR3 sequence is CASSLTIPETQYF. In DNA, the CDR3 is TGCGCCAGCAGCCTGACTATACCGGAGACCCAGTACTTC.

The chain links TRBV5-1 to TRBJ1-4, with D possibly TRBD1 on 5 matching bases. This CDR3 contains 16 residues. Germline V CDR1 and CDR2: SGHRS, YFSETQ. V lost 3 bases and J 0 bases, leaving 12 bases between the germline ends. CDR3 sequence: CASSSRGGTTNEKLFF. As DNA, the CDR3 is TGCGCCAGCAGCTCTAGGGGCGGGACAACTAATGAAAAACTGTTTTTT.